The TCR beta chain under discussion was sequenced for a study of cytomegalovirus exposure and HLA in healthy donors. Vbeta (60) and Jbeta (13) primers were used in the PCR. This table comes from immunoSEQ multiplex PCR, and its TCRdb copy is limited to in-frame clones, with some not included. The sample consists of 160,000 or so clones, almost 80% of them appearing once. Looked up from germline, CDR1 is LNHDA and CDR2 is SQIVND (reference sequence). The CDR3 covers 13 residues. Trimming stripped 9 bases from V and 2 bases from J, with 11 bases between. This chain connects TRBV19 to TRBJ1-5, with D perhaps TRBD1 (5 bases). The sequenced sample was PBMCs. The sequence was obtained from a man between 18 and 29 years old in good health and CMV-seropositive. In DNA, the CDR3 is TGTGCCAGCCACTGGGGGGGCAATCAGCCCCAGCATTTT. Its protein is CASHWGGNQPQHF.